This entry lists 29 T cell receptor beta chains sequenced from one sample in a study of CD8 T cells in ankylosing spondylitis. TCRdb fed the 5' RACE reads into MiXCR, producing one record per CDR3 protein. The data contain more than 150,000 distinct CDR3 sequences, around 10% of them singletons. Sample: blood, either unsorted or a sorted T cell fraction (not recorded which). The receptors were gathered from a male donor with ankylosing spondylitis or in good health (not recorded which).

This clonotype was detected many times. The chain recombines TRBV5-1 with TRBJ1-2, with 9 bases that match TRBD1. The germline V gene encodes CDR1 SGHRS and CDR2 YFSETQ. The CDR3 is made up of 15 amino acids. Losses at the gene ends were 5 bases for V and 2 bases for J; bases not matched to a gene: 7. CDR3 in DNA: TGCGCCAGCAGTCCGGACAGGGGATCCAACTATGGCTACACCTTC. This encodes CASSPDRGSNYGYTF.

CDR3 region: CATSDSLAGGYNEQFF. The CDR3, as DNA: TGTGCCACCAGTGATTCACTAGCGGGAGGCTACAATGAGCAGTTCTTC. This rearrangement joins TRBV24-1 to TRBJ2-1; 12 nucleotides agree with TRBD2. The CDR3 length is 16 residues. With V trimmed by 2 bases and J by 3 bases, 1 base remained unmatched. Germline CDR1 and CDR2: KGHDR and SFDVKD.

The chain employs TRBV6-5 and TRBJ2-5; TRBD2 matches 13 bases. Germline V gives CDR1 MNHEY, CDR2 SVGAGI. Trimming removed 4 bases from V and 2 bases from J; junction bases left unmatched: 4. The CDR3 contains 16 residues. CDR3 protein: CASSFELAGGQETQYF. CDR3 bases: TGTGCCAGCAGTTTCGAACTAGCGGGAGGGCAAGAGACCCAGTACTTC.

This chain links TRBV12-3 or TRBV12-4 with TRBJ1-3; possible D gene TRBD1, 6 bases. V dropped 2 bases and J dropped 3 bases, with 11 bases sitting between them. This CDR3 region has 15 residues. CDR3 residues: CASSLWGANGNTIYF. Written as DNA, the CDR3 is TGTGCCAGCAGTTTATGGGGGGCTAATGGAAACACCATATATTTT.

This clonotype has only a few counts. The chain combines TRBV30 with TRBJ1-2; 9 nucleotides align to TRBD1. The CDR3 consists of 14 residues. In germline, CDR1 is GTSNPN, CDR2 SVGIG (reference sequence). V shed 0 bases, J shed 5 bases, and the junction held 4 bases outside the gene matches. For the CDR3, the DNA is TGTGCCTGGAGTGTAAGGACAGGGGCATATGGCTACACCTTC. Translation gives CAWSVRTGAYGYTF.

This clonotype occurred many times. The rearrangement links TRBV6-5 to TRBJ1-6, with D uncertain. V dropped 0 bases and J dropped 0 bases, with 12 bases sitting between them. Germline V gives CDR1 MNHEY, CDR2 SVGAGI. The CDR3 has 18 amino acids. The CDR3 DNA reads as TGTGCCAGCAGTTACTCGAGTTTGGGGAGCTCCTATAATTCACCCCTCCACTTT. Protein: CASSYSSLGSSYNSPLHF.

Ten or more counts support this clonotype. The chain's CDR3 is CASSPSHLYQPQHF. In DNA, the CDR3 is TGTGCCAGCAGTCCCTCACACCTTTATCAGCCCCAGCATTTT. This rearrangement joins TRBV12-3 or TRBV12-4 to TRBJ1-5, with no clear D. This CDR3 is built from 14 residues. Trimming removed 5 bases at V and 5 bases at J, with 13 bases between.

The chain links TRBV29-1 to TRBJ2-4; TRBD1 matches at 7 bases. CDR1 and CDR2 (germline): SQVTM, ANQGSEA. CDR3 length: 13 residues. V trimming: 4 bases; J trimming: 1 base; junction bases outside the gene matches: 1. This CDR3 reads CSVVQGAKNIQYF. The CDR3 region has the DNA TGCAGCGTTGTACAGGGGGCCAAAAACATTCAGTACTTC. Looking up the rest from reference TRBV29-1 and TRBJ2-4 gives the full variable domain: SAVISQKPSRDICQRGTSLTIQCQVDSQVTMMFWYRQQPGQSLTLIATANQGSEATYESGFVIDKFPISRPNLTFSTLTVSNMSPEDSSIYLCSVVQGAKNIQYFGAGTRLSVL.

About this clonotype itself: Given a much more abundant clone one base away, this may be a read error. The genes are TRBV6-1 and TRBJ2-1; tentatively, D is TRBD1 or TRBD2 (5 bases each). Per the germline V gene, CDR1 is MNHNS and CDR2 is SASEGT. The CDR3 covers 14 residues. CDR3 loop: CTSSAGASYNEQFF. CDR3 nucleotides: TGTACCAGCAGTGCCGGGGCGTCCTACAATGAGCAGTTCTTC.

The chain recombines TRBV29-1 with TRBJ2-1; 8 nucleotides line up with TRBD2. V was clipped by 5 bases and J by 6 bases; unmatched bases: 9. This CDR3 comprises 14 residues. Germline values: CDR1 SQVTM, CDR2 ANQGSEA. The CDR3 loop is CSVSGTRALNEQFF. CDR3 DNA: TGCAGCGTTTCCGGGACTAGAGCCCTCAATGAGCAGTTCTTC.

This clonotype was found once. V usage is TRBV5-2 and J usage is TRBJ2-3; TRBD1 is the table's D call and was not checked against the DNA. TRBV5-2 is annotated as a pseudogene. This CDR3 has 16 residues. CDR3 sequence: CARGSGLGGRTDTQYF. DNA of the CDR3: TGTGCCAGGGGCTCGGGGCTGGGGGGGCGAACAGATACGCAGTATTTT.

This clonotype was observed a handful of times. This chain joins TRBV12-3 or TRBV12-4 and TRBJ2-7, with 7 bases fitting TRBD1. CDR3 length: 14 residues. V gave up 5 bases and J gave up 4 bases; unmatched junction bases: 8. Written as DNA, the CDR3 is TGTGCCAGCAGTCAAGGACAGGACTCTTACGAGCAGTACTTC. The encoded protein is CASSQGQDSYEQYF.

This clonotype was counted ten times or more. This chain links TRBV5-1 with TRBJ2-7; D is undetermined. V shed 7 bases and J shed 2 bases, with 4 bases lying between them. The CDR3 has 10 amino acids. Germline CDR1 reads SGHRS; CDR2 reads YFSETQ. CDR3 amino acids: CASWPYEQYF. CDR3 sequence (DNA): TGCGCCAGCTGGCCCTACGAGCAGTACTTC.

This clonotype was seen a few times. J is TRBJ2-5 and V is TRBV10-1; D uncertain. The CDR3 length is 14 residues. V lost 0 bases to trimming and J lost 7 bases, with 12 bases between them. Germline loops: CDR1 WNHNN, CDR2 SYGVQD (reference sequence). CDR3 coding DNA: TGCGCCAGCAGTGAGTCTCCCGCAAGGGTGACCCAGTACTTC. This sequence encodes CASSESPARVTQYF.

In this sample, this clonotype turned up many times. V is TRBV20-1 and J is TRBJ2-3; D remains unclear. The CDR3 spans 13 residues. From germline, CDR1 is DFQATT and CDR2 SNEGSKA (reference sequence). V was trimmed by 7 bases and J by 2 bases, leaving 13 bases between them. CDR3 DNA: TGCAGTGTAGAAGGCCTTGACACAGATACGCAGTATTTT. As protein: CSVEGLDTDTQYF.

This clonotype was seen at least ten times. DNA of the CDR3: TGTGCCAGCAGCTTAACCCTACTATTCGGGACGAACAATGAGCAGTTCTTC. This encodes CASSLTLLFGTNNEQFF. This sequence joins TRBV7-8 and TRBJ2-1; D may be TRBD1 or TRBD2 (5 bases each). CDR3 size: 17 residues. Germline lookup yields CDR1 SGHVS and CDR2 FQNEAQ. V was shortened by 2 bases and J by 5 bases, with 19 bases between the two germline ends.

This clonotype appeared many times. V is TRBV24-1 and J is TRBJ1-1; 7 bases map to TRBD1. V lost 0 bases to trimming and J lost 1 base; unmatched junction nucleotides: 4. Germline assignment: CDR1 KGHDR and CDR2 SFDVKD. CDR3 length equals 16 residues. In DNA form, the CDR3 reads TGTGCCACCAGTGATTTGCAGGGGGGGAGGAACACTGAAGCTTTCTTT. Its translation: CATSDLQGGRNTEAFF.

This clonotype was recorded a few times. J is TRBJ2-5 and V is TRBV2; D tentatively fits TRBD1 or TRBD2 (5 bases each). V was trimmed by 6 bases and J by 8 bases, leaving 10 bases between them. Germline values: CDR1 SNHLY, CDR2 FYNNEI. The length of the CDR3 is 11 residues. The CDR3 loop reads CASRPRDTQYF. The CDR3 DNA is TGTGCCAGCAGGCCTCGGGACACCCAGTACTTC.

J is TRBJ2-5 and V is TRBV9; TRBD1 matches 7 bases. Germline V gene lookup returns CDR1 SGDLS and CDR2 YYNGEE. After removal of 3 bases from V and 2 bases from J, the junction contained 4 bases not matched to a gene. The CDR3 length is 14 residues. Written as DNA, the CDR3 is TGTGCCAGCAGCGGGCCGGGACAGCAAGAGACCCAGTACTTC. Its protein product is CASSGPGQQETQYF.

The V gene is TRBV7-9, the J gene TRBJ2-7, with 7 nucleotides matching TRBD2. CDR1 is SEHNR, CDR2 FQNEAQ, per germline (reference sequence). The CDR3 covers 17 residues. J was trimmed by 6 bases and V by 3 bases; bases with no gene match: 17. CDR3 in amino acids: CASSFSSGQRGAGEQYF. The CDR3 DNA reads TGTGCCAGCAGCTTTTCATCAGGTCAGCGGGGTGCCGGCGAGCAGTACTTC.

This chain uses TRBV30 with TRBJ1-1, with 9 bases aligning to TRBD1. The V segment lost 8 bases and the J segment 7 bases; nucleotides outside the gene matches: 8. The CDR3 is 12 residues long. The germline gives CDR1 GTSNPN, CDR2 SVGIG (reference sequence). CDR3 protein: CARDRGNLEAFF. DNA for the CDR3: TGTGCCAGAGACAGGGGGAACCTTGAAGCTTTCTTT.

This clonotype was seen more than once but under ten times. The CDR3 DNA sequence: TGTGCCAGCAGCGATCGACAGGGGGGGACCTACGAGCAGTACTTC. Amino acids: CASSDRQGGTYEQYF. The chain carries TRBV7-6 and TRBJ2-7, with 9 bases matching TRBD1. Germline CDR1 is SGHVS and CDR2 is FNYEAQ. V dropped 5 bases and J dropped 2; count of bases not matched to a gene: 7. The CDR3 is made up of 15 amino acids.

This clonotype was counted many times. The chain combines TRBV9 with TRBJ2-1; 8 bases line up with TRBD2. Germline assignment: CDR1 SGDLS and CDR2 YYNGEE. V was pared by 7 bases and J by 4 bases, with 7 bases of the junction left unmatched. This CDR3 is built from 14 residues. The CDR3 region has the DNA TGTGCCAGCTCCGGCTTAGCGGGGTACAATGAGCAGTTCTTC. Protein sequence: CASSGLAGYNEQFF.

This clonotype was counted ten times or more. The rearrangement links TRBV4-3 to TRBJ2-3; tentatively, D is TRBD1 (6 bases). This CDR3 contains 17 residues. V was trimmed by 0 bases and J by 6 bases, leaving 19 bases between them. Germline CDR1 LGHNA, CDR2 YSLEER. CDR3 in amino acids: CASSQDLPRGARDTQYF. The CDR3 DNA follows: TGCGCCAGCAGCCAAGATCTCCCCAGGGGCGCAAGGGATACGCAGTATTTT.

This clonotype was observed many times. The V and J genes are TRBV19 and TRBJ1-1; perhaps TRBD1 as D (6 bases). In germline, CDR1 is LNHDA, CDR2 SQIVND (reference sequence). Trimming took off 5 bases at V and 0 bases at J, with 10 bases between the two ends. The CDR3 is 14 residues long. The CDR3 coding sequence is TGTGCCAGTAGTGTGGACAGTTTGAACACTGAAGCTTTCTTT. Its translation is CASSVDSLNTEAFF.

Notes on this clonotype: Germline and junction disagree at one end, which may indicate a read error. The V and J genes are TRBV7-9 and TRBJ1-1; possible D gene TRBD1, 5 bases. CDR1 and CDR2 (germline): SEHNR, FQNEAQ (reference sequence). The CDR3 is 12 residues long. CDR3 sequence (DNA): TGTGCCAGCAGCCGCCGGGGCACTGAACCTTTCTTT. Its protein is CASSRRGTEPFF.

CDR3 sequence reads: CASSLVGRNTGELFF. Here the CDR3 DNA reads TGTGCCAGCAGCTTAGTAGGCAGAAACACCGGGGAGCTGTTTTTT. The genes are TRBV11-2 and TRBJ2-2; D is unresolved. V was shortened by 1 base and J by 2 bases, with 8 bases between the two germline ends. Germline V gene sequence: CDR1 SGHAT, CDR2 FQNNGV. CDR3 length: 15 residues.

In its sample, this clonotype was seen many times. The V and J genes are TRBV6-1 and TRBJ2-7; D unresolved. The germline V gene encodes CDR1 MNHNS and CDR2 SASEGT. CDR3 size: 14 residues. V was clipped by 6 bases and J by 6 bases, with 18 bases between them. The CDR3 coding sequence is TGTGCCAGCAGATCCAGGACCCCTACAATCGAGCAGTACTTC. Protein product: CASRSRTPTIEQYF.

A word on this clonotype: An end of the junction does not agree with germline; a read error may underlie this. The chain uses TRBV4-2 and TRBJ2-1, with 8 nucleotides matching TRBD2. Germline V gene lookup returns CDR1 LGHNA and CDR2 YNFKEQ. This CDR3 is built from 15 residues. The CDR3 sequence is CGSTLSGGNYNEQFF. In DNA form, the CDR3 reads TGTGGCAGCACCCTCAGCGGGGGCAACTACAATGAGCAGTTCTTC.